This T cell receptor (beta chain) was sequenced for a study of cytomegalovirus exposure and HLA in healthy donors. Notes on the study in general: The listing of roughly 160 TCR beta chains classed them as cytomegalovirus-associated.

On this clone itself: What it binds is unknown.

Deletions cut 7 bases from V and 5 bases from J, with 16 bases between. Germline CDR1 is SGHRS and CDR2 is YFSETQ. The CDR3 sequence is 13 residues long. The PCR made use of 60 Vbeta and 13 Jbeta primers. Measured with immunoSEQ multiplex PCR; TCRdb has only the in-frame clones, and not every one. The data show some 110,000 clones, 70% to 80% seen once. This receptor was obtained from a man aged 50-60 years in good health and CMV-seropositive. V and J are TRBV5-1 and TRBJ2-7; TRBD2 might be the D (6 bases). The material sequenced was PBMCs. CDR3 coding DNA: TGCGCCAGCTCGGATGGGGAGGACCACGAGCAGTACTTC. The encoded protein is CASSDGEDHEQYF. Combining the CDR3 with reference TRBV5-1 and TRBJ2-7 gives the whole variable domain KAGVTQTPRYLIKTRGQQVTLSCSPISGHRSVSWYQQTPGQGLQFLFEYFSETQRNKGNFPGRFSGRQFSNSRSEMNVSTLELGDSALYLCASSDGEDHEQYFGPGTRLTVT.